Sequencing of this T cell receptor beta chain was carried out in a study of blood T cell repertoires in COVID-19. Clones were read by immunoSEQ multiplex PCR, and TCRdb kept only the in-frame ones, dropping some. The sample consists of some 100,000 clones, roughly nine tenths of them appearing once. Trimming took 8 bases from V and 0 from J, leaving 30 bases between them. The germline gives CDR1 PRHDT, CDR2 FYEKMQ (reference sequence). The CDR3 consists of 20 residues. The chain combines TRBV13 with TRBJ2-3; D may be TRBD1 (5 bases). The sequence came from a man aged 25 to 45 in a cohort sampled during active COVID-19. The sample consisted of peripheral blood. CDR3 bases: TGTGCCAGCGTACTAAGCCGTGGGGCTATGATAGCAGCTAGCACAGATACGCAGTATTTT. This gives the protein CASVLSRGAMIAASTDTQYF.